This TCR beta chain was retrieved from a study of CD8 T cells in Susac syndrome. About the study: Patients with Susac syndrome were therapy-naive, on corticosteroids, or on intravenous immunoglobulin alone at the time that blood was drawn.

General study points: There was no clonal expansion in the CD4+ T cell repertoires of Susac syndrome.

In blood CD8+ and CD4+ T cells, TCR beta underwent sequencing. Reverse transcription of about 0.45 to 1 ug RNA was carried out with random hexamers. MiXCR, run by TCRdb on the immunoSEQ multiplex PCR reads, gives a single entry per CDR3 protein. Of 110,000 to 150,000 distinct CDR3 sequences in the sample, about 94% were seen once. On this clonotype: Its cognate antigen is unknown. One junction end does not reproduce the germline sequence, and a read error may be involved.

The CDR3 covers 16 residues. Per the germline V gene, CDR1 is SGHTA and CDR2 is FQGNSA. This TCR was recovered from a human donor with Susac syndrome. V gene TRBV7-2 combines with J gene TRBJ2-1; 9 positions agree with TRBD2. The sample taken for sequencing was CD4+ T cells from PBMCs. The CDR3 DNA is TGTGCCAGCAGCATAGCCGGGACTAGCAGCTACAATGAGCAGTTCTTC. Translating it yields CASSIAGTSSYNEQFF.